These T cell receptor beta chains were read from a single sample in a study of blood T cell repertoires in COVID-19. The protocol was immunoSEQ multiplex PCR, while the TCRdb copy is restricted to in-frame clones and leaves out a portion. The data show some 56,000 clones, with more than 60% seen just once and 18% held by the top ten. Input material: peripheral blood. Receptors originate from a woman between 45 and 60 years old with active or convalescent COVID-19. Each CDR3 is given with its conserved first and last residue. D genes are given only for firm matches. Only part of the rows carry a size: once, few, many, or a class if the clone is expanded.

CDR3 DNA: TGTGCCAGCAACGCGGGAGCCGGGGCCAATCAGCCCCAGCATTTT
CDR3 protein: CASNAGAGANQPQHF
clone size: NA
J gene: TRBJ1-5
V gene: TRBV2
D gene: NA

CDR3 DNA: TGCGCCAGCAGCCGGACAACTAGCGGAGTCTACGAGCAGTACTTC
CDR3 protein: CASSRTTSGVYEQYF
clone size: few
J gene: TRBJ2-7
V gene: TRBV5-1
D gene: TRBD2

CDR3 DNA: TGTGCCAGCAGCTCTTCCGGGACTAGCGGCTACGAGCAGTACTTC
CDR3 protein: CASSSSGTSGYEQYF
clone size: few
J gene: TRBJ2-7
V gene: TRBV5-6
D gene: TRBD2

CDR3 DNA: TGTGCCAGCAGCTCGGACAGGGGAATGTCCTACGAGCAGTACTTC
CDR3 protein: CASSSDRGMSYEQYF
clone size: NA
J gene: TRBJ2-7
V gene: TRBV2
D gene: TRBD1

CDR3 DNA: TGTGCCAGTAGTCCCCAAGGGGGGGACTCACCCCTCCACTTT
CDR3 protein: CASSPQGGDSPLHF
clone size: NA
J gene: TRBJ1-6
V gene: TRBV19
D gene: NA

CDR3 DNA: TGTGCCATCAGTGATGGGCTAGCGGGACTCACAGATACGCAGTATTTT
CDR3 protein: CAISDGLAGLTDTQYF
clone size: once
J gene: TRBJ2-3
V gene: TRBV10-3
D gene: TRBD2

CDR3 DNA: TGTGCCAGCAGTTCGGGACTAGCGGGAGTAAACATTCAGTACTTC
CDR3 protein: CASSSGLAGVNIQYF
clone size: NA
J gene: TRBJ2-4
V gene: TRBV6-2/TRBV6-3
D gene: TRBD2

CDR3 DNA: TGTGCCACCAGTGTCGGCAGGGATGGATCCTACGAGCAGTACTTC
CDR3 protein: CATSVGRDGSYEQYF
clone size: NA
J gene: TRBJ2-7
V gene: TRBV24-1
D gene: NA

CDR3 DNA: TGTGCCAGCAGTGACCCGTCGATGGGACTGAAAGACAATGAGCAGTTCTTC
CDR3 protein: CASSDPSMGLKDNEQFF
clone size: few
J gene: TRBJ2-1
V gene: TRBV2
D gene: NA

CDR3 DNA: TGTGCCAGCAGTGAATTGGGCCAAAACATTCAGTACTTC
CDR3 protein: CASSELGQNIQYF
clone size: NA
J gene: TRBJ2-4
V gene: TRBV2
D gene: NA

CDR3 DNA: TGTGCCAGCAGTTTAAACAGGGTTTCCTACGAGCAGTACTTC
CDR3 protein: CASSLNRVSYEQYF
clone size: few
J gene: TRBJ2-7
V gene: TRBV27
D gene: NA